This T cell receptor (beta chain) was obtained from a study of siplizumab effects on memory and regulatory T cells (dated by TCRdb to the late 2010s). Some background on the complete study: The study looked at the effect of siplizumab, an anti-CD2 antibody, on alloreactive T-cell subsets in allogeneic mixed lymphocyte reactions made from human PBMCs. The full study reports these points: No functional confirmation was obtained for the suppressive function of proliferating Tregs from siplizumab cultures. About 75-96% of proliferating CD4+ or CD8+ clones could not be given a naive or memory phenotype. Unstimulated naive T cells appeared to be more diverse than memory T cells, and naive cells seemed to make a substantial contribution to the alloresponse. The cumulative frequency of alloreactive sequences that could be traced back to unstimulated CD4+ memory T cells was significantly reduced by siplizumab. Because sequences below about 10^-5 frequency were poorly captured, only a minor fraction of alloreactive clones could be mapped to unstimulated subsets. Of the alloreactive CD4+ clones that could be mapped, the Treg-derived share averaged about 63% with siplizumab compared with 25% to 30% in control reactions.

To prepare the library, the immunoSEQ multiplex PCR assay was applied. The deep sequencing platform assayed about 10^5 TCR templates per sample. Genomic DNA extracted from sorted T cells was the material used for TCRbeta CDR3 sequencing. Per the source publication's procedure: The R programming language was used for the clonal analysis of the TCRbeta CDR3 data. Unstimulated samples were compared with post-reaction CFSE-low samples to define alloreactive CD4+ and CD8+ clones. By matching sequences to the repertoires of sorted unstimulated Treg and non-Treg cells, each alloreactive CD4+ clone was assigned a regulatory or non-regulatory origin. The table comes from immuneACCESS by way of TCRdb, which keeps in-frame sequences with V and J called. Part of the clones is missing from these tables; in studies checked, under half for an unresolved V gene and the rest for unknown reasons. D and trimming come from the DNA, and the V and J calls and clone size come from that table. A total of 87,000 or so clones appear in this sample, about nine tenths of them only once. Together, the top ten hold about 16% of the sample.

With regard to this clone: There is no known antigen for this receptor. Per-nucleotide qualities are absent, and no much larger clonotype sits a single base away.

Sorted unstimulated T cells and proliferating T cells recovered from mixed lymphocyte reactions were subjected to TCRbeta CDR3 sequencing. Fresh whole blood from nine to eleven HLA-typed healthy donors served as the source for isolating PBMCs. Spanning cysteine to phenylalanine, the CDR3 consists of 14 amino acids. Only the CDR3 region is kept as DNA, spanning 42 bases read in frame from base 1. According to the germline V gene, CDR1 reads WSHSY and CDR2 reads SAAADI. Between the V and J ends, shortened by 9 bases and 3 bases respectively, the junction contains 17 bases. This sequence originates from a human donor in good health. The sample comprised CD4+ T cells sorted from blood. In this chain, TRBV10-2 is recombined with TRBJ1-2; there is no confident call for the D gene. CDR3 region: CASNWGANDYGYTF. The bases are TGCGCCAGTAACTGGGGAGCCAATGACTATGGCTACACCTTC.